The next 24 T cell receptor beta chains were all read from a single sample in a study of T cell responses to AZD1222 COVID-19 vaccine. Sequencing used immunoSEQ multiplex PCR; TCRdb keeps in-frame clones, though not all of them. This sample has about 180,000 clones; just over 85% occur once, and the top ten carry about 8%. Here the sequenced sample was peripheral blood, taken on day 0 of AZD1222 vaccination. The origin of the receptors is an adult in good health.

The J gene is TRBJ2-1, the V gene TRBV7-3, with TRBD2 matching 10 bases. V was clipped by 5 bases and J by 6 bases; unmatched bases: 10. Germline V CDR1 and CDR2: SGHTA, FQGTGA. The CDR3 consists of 16 residues. CDR3 residues: CASSPYGTSGVNEQFF. The CDR3 coding sequence is TGTGCCAGCAGCCCCTATGGAACTAGCGGGGTCAATGAGCAGTTCTTC.

The V gene is TRBV18, the J gene TRBJ1-1; D might be TRBD1 (5 bases). Germline V gene data show CDR1 as KGHSH and CDR2 as LQKENI. The CDR3 extends over 13 amino acids. Trimming took off 8 bases at V and 0 bases at J, with 10 bases between the two ends. As DNA, the CDR3 is TGTGCCAGCGGGCCGGGGCTGAACACTGAAGCTTTCTTT. It specifies CASGPGLNTEAFF.

This rearrangement joins TRBV29-1 to TRBJ2-4; no firm D call. Germline V CDR1 and CDR2: SQVTM, ANQGSEA. The V gene lost 4 bases and the J gene lost 0 bases, with 7 bases spanning the gap. CDR3 length: 13 residues. The CDR3 nucleotides are TGCAGCGTTGGGGCAGTAGCCAAAAACATTCAGTACTTC. Its translation: CSVGAVAKNIQYF.

The chain carries TRBV6-5 and TRBJ1-4; 7 bases map to TRBD1. The ends lost 8 bases at V and 7 bases at J; junction bases unmatched: 13. The germline V gene encodes CDR1 MNHEY and CDR2 SVGAGI. The CDR3 totals 15 residues. The chain's CDR3 is CASGSTGVGVEKLFF. In DNA form, the CDR3 reads TGTGCCAGCGGCTCCACAGGGGTGGGTGTTGAAAAACTGTTTTTT.

The V call is TRBV21-1, the J call TRBJ2-4. TRBV21-1 is described as a pseudogene. This CDR3 contains 12 residues. CDR3 amino acids: CASSKFRVQGYF. The DNA of the CDR3 is TGTGCCAGCAGCAAGTTTAGGGTCCAAGGGTACTTC.

CDR3 sequence: CATSRDRGTDTQYF. For the CDR3, the DNA is TGTGCCACCAGCAGAGATCGGGGCACAGATACGCAGTATTTT. V usage is TRBV15 and J usage is TRBJ2-3; D remains unclear. The CDR3 is made up of 14 amino acids. The germline gives CDR1 LNHNV, CDR2 YYDKDF (reference sequence). Trimming pared 0 bases from V and 1 base from J, leaving 5 bases between.

The rearrangement links TRBV2 to TRBJ2-7; a weak D match, TRBD1 (6 bases). The germline V and J ends were trimmed by 6 bases and 6 bases, with 24 bases remaining between them. Germline V lookup: CDR1 SNHLY, CDR2 FYNNEI. The CDR3 spans 16 residues. The CDR3 is CASSTRRTAAQGEQYF. CDR3 DNA sequence: TGTGCCAGCAGCACGAGGAGGACAGCGGCCCAAGGCGAGCAGTACTTC.

The V gene is TRBV19, the J gene TRBJ2-1, with D possibly being TRBD1 or TRBD2 (5 bases each). Per germline, CDR1 LNHDA and CDR2 SQIVND (reference sequence). The CDR3 covers 15 residues. Trimming took 2 bases from V and 1 from J, leaving 9 bases between them. CDR3 sequence: CASSIPGPSYNEQFF. CDR3 nucleotide sequence: TGTGCCAGTAGTATACCGGGACCGTCCTACAATGAGCAGTTCTTC.

In this sample, this clone turned up a few times. This rearrangement joins TRBV5-1 to TRBJ1-4; D is possibly TRBD1 (5 bases). From germline, CDR1 is SGHRS and CDR2 YFSETQ. This CDR3 has 16 amino acids. V was shortened by 0 bases and J by 0 bases, with 9 bases between the two germline ends. The CDR3 nucleotides are TGCGCCAGCAGCTTGGTTTCGGGGGCAACTAATGAAAAACTGTTTTTT. This codes for CASSLVSGATNEKLFF.

This clone was observed a handful of times. V and J are TRBV6-4 and TRBJ1-1; D is uncertain. Trimming cost V 5 bases and J 3 bases, with 13 bases left between them. The CDR3 length is 14 residues. From germline, CDR1 is MRHNA and CDR2 SNTAGT. CDR3 nucleotide sequence: TGTGCCAGCAGTCCCGAGGCCTTCGACACTGAAGCTTTCTTT. Translating it yields CASSPEAFDTEAFF.

This chain connects TRBV10-2 to TRBJ1-3; 8 bases line up with TRBD1. This CDR3 has 16 residues. Germline assignment: CDR1 WSHSY and CDR2 SAAADI. V shed 8 bases, J shed 2 bases, and the junction held 11 bases outside the gene matches. The CDR3: CASSAQQGETGNTIYF. The CDR3 region has the DNA TGCGCCAGCTCGGCTCAACAGGGGGAAACTGGAAACACCATATATTTT.

The chain combines TRBV19 with TRBJ1-2; D may be TRBD1 (5 bases). The germline V gene has CDR1 LNHDA and CDR2 SQIVND (reference sequence). With 8 bases removed from V and 3 bases from J, the gap between germline ends came to 22 bases. This CDR3 spans 16 amino acids. Here the CDR3 reads CASASQERTKHYGYTF. The CDR3 coding sequence is TGTGCCAGTGCCAGCCAAGAAAGGACAAAGCACTATGGCTACACCTTC. Looking up the rest from reference TRBV19 and TRBJ1-2 gives the full variable domain: DGGITQSPKYLFRKEGQNVTLSCEQNLNHDAMYWYRQDPGQGLRLIYYSQIVNDFQKGDIAEGYSVSREKKESFPLTVTSAQKNPTAFYLCASASQERTKHYGYTFGSGTRLTVV.

The chain uses TRBV28 and TRBJ1-4, with TRBD1 matching 9 bases. J gave up 1 base and V 3 bases, and 12 bases lay outside the gene matches. This CDR3 region has 19 residues. CDR1 is MDHEN and CDR2 is SYDVKM in the germline V gene. This chain's CDR3 is CASSFRTGVYRETNEKLFF. The CDR3 DNA reads as TGTGCCAGCAGTTTCAGGACAGGGGTTTATAGGGAAACTAATGAAAAACTGTTTTTT.

The chain carries TRBV30 and TRBJ1-1, with D uncertain. CDR1 GTSNPN and CDR2 SVGIG come from the germline V gene (reference sequence). V lost 4 bases, J lost 6 bases, and 9 bases lay in between. This CDR3 contains 11 residues. CDR3 sequence reads: CAWTTEAEAFF. The CDR3 nucleotides read TGTGCCTGGACCACAGAGGCTGAAGCTTTCTTT.

The chain links TRBV28 to TRBJ2-1, with 8 positions matching TRBD1. Unmatched junction bases numbered 12, after V lost 6 bases and J lost 8 bases. From germline, CDR1 is MDHEN and CDR2 SYDVKM. This CDR3 is 15 amino acids long. This CDR3 reads CASRPGGAGSDEQFF. For the CDR3, the DNA is TGTGCCAGCAGACCAGGGGGCGCGGGGTCAGATGAGCAGTTCTTC. Looking up the rest from reference TRBV28 and TRBJ2-1 gives the full variable domain: DVKVTQSSRYLVKRTGEKVFLECVQDMDHENMFWYRQDPGLGLRLIYFSYDVKMKEKGDIPEGYSVSREKKERFSLILESASTNQTSMYLCASRPGGAGSDEQFFGPGTRLTVL.

Comments on this clone: This specimen includes other DNA sequences encoding the same CDR3. The V call is TRBV5-1, the J call TRBJ2-7, with D tentatively TRBD1 (5 bases). This CDR3 spans 14 amino acids. V gave up 2 bases and J gave up 2 bases, with 11 bases separating them. The germline CDR1 and CDR2 sequences are SGHRS and YFSETQ. The DNA for the CDR3 is TGCGCCAGCAGCTTCGACAGTGCCGCCTACGAGCAGTACTTC. Protein product: CASSFDSAAYEQYF. Based on the CDR3 plus reference TRBV5-1 and TRBJ2-7, the full variable domain is KAGVTQTPRYLIKTRGQQVTLSCSPISGHRSVSWYQQTPGQGLQFLFEYFSETQRNKGNFPGRFSGRQFSNSRSEMNVSTLELGDSALYLCASSFDSAAYEQYFGPGTRLTVT.

The rearrangement joins TRBV11-2 to TRBJ1-4, with a tentative D call TRBD1 (6 bases). This CDR3 comprises 14 residues. Between the trimmed V and J ends, which lost 4 bases and 4 bases, there was a span of 10 bases. Germline loops: CDR1 SGHAT, CDR2 FQNNGV. DNA for the CDR3: TGTGCCAGCAGCTGGGGGGGGCTTAATGAAAAACTGTTTTTT. Translation gives CASSWGGLNEKLFF.

The table lists this clone with a few counts. The rearrangement uses TRBV7-2 and TRBJ1-2; D gene ambiguous. Germline V gives CDR1 SGHTA, CDR2 FQGNSA. V was trimmed by 1 base and J by 3 bases, leaving 15 bases between them. The CDR3 length is 16 residues. Here the CDR3 reads CASSLGDTSIHYGYTF. The CDR3 DNA reads as TGTGCCAGCAGCTTAGGTGACACCAGCATTCACTATGGCTACACCTTC.

Ten or more counts support this clone. The genes are TRBV4-2 and TRBJ2-7, with D perhaps TRBD2 (7 bases). V lost 8 bases to trimming and J lost 0 bases, with 20 bases between them. The CDR3 length is 16 residues. Looked up from germline, CDR1 is LGHNA and CDR2 is YNFKEQ. DNA for the CDR3: TGTGCCAGCCGAGCTTCTCTAGGGGGGGACTCCTACGAGCAGTACTTC. It codes for CASRASLGGDSYEQYF.

In this sample, this clone turned up a few times. The chain couples TRBV27 to TRBJ2-6; D is unresolved. The germline V gene encodes CDR1 MNHEY and CDR2 SMNVEV (reference sequence). V dropped 4 bases and J dropped 3 bases, with 7 bases sitting between them. The CDR3 totals 14 residues. The CDR3 spells CASSSLGGANVLTF. The CDR3 nucleotides read TGTGCCAGCAGTTCCCTCGGTGGGGCCAACGTCCTGACTTTC.

The rearrangement joins TRBV7-2 to TRBJ1-5; D gene ambiguous. With 5 bases removed from V and 7 bases from J, the gap between germline ends came to 12 bases. Per germline, CDR1 SGHTA and CDR2 FQGNSA. There are 13 residues in the CDR3. CDR3 DNA sequence: TGTGCCAGCAGCCCCCGCGCGAGCCAGCCCCAGCATTTT. Its translation: CASSPRASQPQHF.

The chain employs TRBV27 and TRBJ2-3, with 8 bases matching TRBD2. The germline V gene has CDR1 MNHEY and CDR2 SMNVEV (reference sequence). Germline trimming cut 7 bases from V and 1 base from J; bases unmatched to any gene: 13. The CDR3 length is 17 residues. The CDR3 DNA reads as TGTGCCAGCATAAGGGCGGGGGGCTGGCTGGGCACAGATACGCAGTATTTT. It is translated as CASIRAGGWLGTDTQYF.

The V call is TRBV12-3 or TRBV12-4, the J call TRBJ1-1; weak D call: TRBD1 (6 bases). The CDR3 has 13 amino acids. Trimming removed 5 bases from V and 3 bases from J, with 10 bases in between. This chain's CDR3 is CASSPTGYTEAFF. DNA for the CDR3: TGTGCCAGCAGTCCCACAGGGTACACTGAAGCTTTCTTT.

V is TRBV29-1 and J is TRBJ2-2; D perhaps matches TRBD2 (6 bases). Germline V gene sequence: CDR1 SQVTM, CDR2 ANQGSEA. The CDR3 length is 12 residues. DNA of the CDR3: TGCAGTGGGGACTCCGGCACCGGGGAGCTGTTTTTT. Residues: CSGDSGTGELFF.